Sequencing of this T cell receptor beta chain was carried out in a study of T cell changes during pregnancy in multiple sclerosis. Measured with immunoSEQ multiplex PCR; TCRdb has only the in-frame clones, and not every one. The sample has about 120,000 clones, around 93% seen once. The source material was peripheral blood, sampled before pregnancy. The clonotype originates from a female donor with multiple sclerosis, enrolled in a pregnancy study.

The CDR3 nucleotides read TGTGCCAGCAGTCTAAGGACAGGGATGTCCTACAATGAGCAGTTCTTC. Translation gives CASSLRTGMSYNEQFF. This chain links TRBV5-4 with TRBJ2-1; 8 nucleotides line up with TRBD1. Losses at the gene ends were 5 bases for V and 1 base for J; bases not matched to a gene: 8. CDR3 length: 16 amino acids. Germline lookup yields CDR1 SGHNT and CDR2 YYREEE (reference sequence).